The text below deals with one TCR beta chain. The antigen is unknown. The data derive from a study of cytomegalovirus exposure and HLA in healthy donors. Findings and limits, study-wide: Sequencing artifact likely explains a cluster of highly shared sequence variants. It was 164 TCR beta chains that were listed as cytomegalovirus-associated.

Both 60 Vbeta primers and 13 Jbeta primers went into the PCR. Method: immunoSEQ multiplex PCR; TCRdb's copy keeps in-frame clones and lacks some. Of about 160,000 clones in the sample, 70% to 90% were seen once. CDR1 is MNHNY, CDR2 SVGAGI, per germline (reference sequence). This CDR3 has 12 residues. Trimming took 11 bases from V and 2 from J, leaving 12 bases between them. The sequencing sample was made of PBMCs. The receptor was derived from a woman aged 25-40 years in good health and CMV-seropositive. The chain recombines TRBV6-6 with TRBJ1-1; D not resolved. The DNA for the CDR3 is TGTGCCTGTTCGGCGGCTAACACTGAAGCTTTCTTT. This gives the protein CACSAANTEAFF.